The 21 T cell receptor beta chains below come from one sample, sequenced in a study of T cells in Graves' hyperthyroidism and ophthalmopathy. TCR beta CDR3 regions were amplified from RNA. A first-round RT-PCR of the TCR CDR3 used the HTBI primer set. TCRdb re-called the multiplex PCR reads with MiXCR, one entry per CDR3 protein. The data show more than 100,000 distinct CDR3 sequences, with 47% seen just once and roughly 26% held by the top ten. Sequenced sample: blood. These receptors originate from a middle-aged man with Graves' hyperthyroidism.

This chain joins TRBV7-2 and TRBJ1-6; D gene unclear. Per the germline V gene, CDR1 is SGHTA and CDR2 is FQGNSA. The CDR3 runs 13 residues. Trimming stripped 5 bases from V and 7 bases from J, with 9 bases between. The CDR3 protein is CASSPGSNSPLHF. CDR3 sequence (DNA): TGTGCCAGCAGCCCCGGGAGCAATTCACCCCTCCACTTT. Drawing the rest from reference TRBV7-2 and TRBJ1-6, the complete variable domain is GAGVSQSPSNKVTEKGKDVELRCDPISGHTALYWYRQSLGQGLEFLIYFQGNSAPDKSGLPSDRFSAERTGGSVSTLTIQRTQQEDSAVYLCASSPGSNSPLHFGNGTRLTVT.

This clonotype is judged medium-sized (0.01 to 0.1%). The chain employs TRBV19 and TRBJ1-2, with D uncertain. Trimming stripped 1 base from V and 8 bases from J, with 17 bases between. Germline loops: CDR1 LNHDA, CDR2 SQIVND (reference sequence). There are 15 residues in the CDR3. CDR3 in DNA: TGTGCCAGTAGTATAGCCCTAACCTCGGCCTACGGCTACACCTTC. This gives the protein CASSIALTSAYGYTF.

This chain joins TRBV6-1 and TRBJ2-1; 8 nucleotides agree with TRBD1. CDR1 MNHNS and CDR2 SASEGT come from the germline V gene. J lost 3 bases, V lost 2 bases, and 3 bases had no gene match. The CDR3 is made up of 15 amino acids. The chain's CDR3 is CASSEQGAIYNEQFF. The CDR3 DNA sequence: TGTGCCAGCAGTGAACAGGGGGCTATCTACAATGAGCAGTTCTTC.

The sample holds many counts of this clonotype. The chain carries TRBV11-1 and TRBJ1-1; D is undetermined. This CDR3 is built from 13 residues. The germline V gene encodes CDR1 SGHAT and CDR2 FQDESV (reference sequence). V was clipped by 7 bases and J by 5 bases, with 14 bases between them. CDR3 DNA: TGTGCCAGCACCCCGAAGGAGGGAACTGAAGCTTTCTTT. It encodes CASTPKEGTEAFF.

The CDR3 protein is CASSYTGTGLFEQYF. In DNA form, the CDR3 reads TGTGCCAGCAGTTACACGGGGACAGGGCTTTTCGAGCAGTACTTC. The gene calls are TRBV6-1 and TRBJ2-7, with 9 bases lining up with TRBD1. The V segment lost 5 bases and the J segment 6 bases; nucleotides outside the gene matches: 11. This CDR3 has 15 amino acids. Germline assignment: CDR1 MNHNS and CDR2 SASEGT.

The rearrangement links TRBV6-1 to TRBJ1-5; TRBD1 matches 7 bases. V lost 5 bases to trimming and J lost 4 bases; unmatched junction nucleotides: 8. This CDR3 region has 15 residues. Germline lookup yields CDR1 MNHNS and CDR2 SASEGT. CDR3 sequence (DNA): TGTGCCAGCAGTACGAAGGGGGCTGAGAATCAGCCCCAGCATTTT. It specifies CASSTKGAENQPQHF.

Remarks on this clonotype: The conserved final phenylalanine or tryptophan is absent from the CDR3, which likely points to a read error. The DNA is left out, because the CDR3 cannot be placed on it with certainty; the CDR3 is given as TCRdb lists it. The chain employs TRBV7-2 and TRBJ1-1; TRBD1, the D gene given by the table, was not confirmed from the DNA. Germline V lookup: CDR1 SGHTA, CDR2 FQGNSA. The CDR3 is 13 residues long, ends included. CDR3 in amino acids: CASSVSRGTEASS.

The table lists this clonotype with many counts. The chain links TRBV6-1 to TRBJ2-7; possibly TRBD1 or TRBD2 for D (7 bases each). V was shortened by 3 bases and J by 4 bases, with 13 bases between the two germline ends. The CDR3 spans 14 residues. Germline lookup yields CDR1 MNHNS and CDR2 SASEGT. This CDR3 reads CASSDTGEGYEQYF. CDR3 DNA: TGTGCCAGCAGTGATACAGGGGAGGGTTACGAGCAGTACTTC.

With respect to this clonotype: At one end, the junction sequence differs from germline, possibly due to a read error. In nucleotides, the CDR3 is TGTGCTAGTAGTAGCCGGGACACCTATTCACCCCTCCACTTC. It translates to CASSSRDTYSPLHF. V gene TRBV19 combines with J gene TRBJ1-6; maybe TRBD1 (6 bases). Germline CDR1 is LNHDA and CDR2 is SQIVND (reference sequence). This CDR3 has 14 residues.

The chain carries TRBV19 and TRBJ2-6; D uncertain. Germline CDR1 is LNHDA and CDR2 is SQIVND (reference sequence). CDR3 length: 13 residues. Trimming took off 3 bases at V and 3 bases at J, with 3 bases between the two ends. CDR3 region: CASSIDGANVLTF. The DNA for the CDR3 is TGTGCCAGTAGTATCGATGGGGCCAACGTCCTGACTTTC.

With respect to this clonotype: A clone one base away is much larger, so this may be a read error. The V and J genes are TRBV7-9 and TRBJ2-5; TRBD1 matches at 10 bases. The length of the CDR3 is 19 residues. CDR1 and CDR2 from the germline V gene are SEHNR and FQNEAQ (reference sequence). The CDR3 sequence: CASNLDTTPGQGTGPDQYF. Here the CDR3 DNA reads TGTGCCAGCAACTTAGACACAACCCCGGGACAGGGGACTGGGCCGGACCAGTACTTC. Variable domain in full (rest from reference TRBV7-9 and TRBJ2-5): DTGVSQNPRHKITKRGQNVTFRCDPISEHNRLYWYRQTLGQGPEFLTYFQNEAQLEKSRLLSDRFSAERPKGSFSTLEIQRTEQGDSAMYLCASNLDTTPGQGTGPDQYFGPGTRLLVL.

This clonotype occurred many times. The chain links TRBV5-8 to TRBJ1-1; D gene uncertain. CDR1 is SGHTS and CDR2 is YDEGEE in the germline V gene. The length of the CDR3 is 16 residues. Trimming shortened V by 1 base and J by 0 bases, and 13 bases separated the two germline ends. DNA for the CDR3: TGTGCCAGCAGCTTGTTAATCGGCCAGCTGAACACTGAAGCTTTCTTT. It encodes CASSLLIGQLNTEAFF.

Remarks on this clonotype: This may arise from a read error, as a much more abundant clone is one base away. The V gene is TRBV6-5, the J gene TRBJ2-2; D may be TRBD1 (6 bases). Germline CDR1 and CDR2: MNHEY and SVGAGI. This CDR3 is 14 amino acids long. For the CDR3, the DNA is TGTGCCAGCAGAACCGGGACAAACACCGGGGAGCCGTTTTTT. Amino acids: CASRTGTNTGEPFF.

The rearrangement joins TRBV2 to TRBJ1-1; D is possibly TRBD1 (5 bases). The CDR3 has 13 residues. The germline V gene has CDR1 SNHLY and CDR2 FYNNEI. Between the trimmed V and J ends, which lost 9 bases and 7 bases, there was a span of 18 bases. CDR3 DNA: TGTGCCAGTCGGGGGGGGGTCTACTTTGAAGCTTTCTTT. Its translation: CASRGGVYFEAFF. Full variable domain (outside the CDR3, taken from reference TRBV2 and TRBJ1-1): EPEVTQTPSHQVTQMGQEVILRCVPISNHLYFYWYRQILGQKVEFLVSFYNNEISEKSEIFDDQFSVERPDGSNFTLKIRSTKLEDSAMYFCASRGGVYFEAFFGQGTRLTVV.

The chain joins TRBV9 to TRBJ1-6; 7 bases map to TRBD1. The CDR3 is made up of 16 amino acids. Germline CDR1 is SGDLS and CDR2 is YYNGEE. V shed 0 bases and J 8 bases; nucleotides not matched to a gene: 8. The CDR3 coding sequence is TGTGCCAGCAGCGTAGCCGTGGGGGACAGTTATTCACCCCTCCACTTT. Translating gives CASSVAVGDSYSPLHF.

The V call is TRBV20-1, the J call TRBJ2-5; 7 positions agree with TRBD2. From germline, CDR1 is DFQATT and CDR2 SNEGSKA (reference sequence). The CDR3 is 15 residues long. V lost 3 bases and J lost 3; bases outside the gene matches: 10. CDR3: CSARGVSGWKETQYF. The CDR3 DNA sequence: TGCAGTGCTAGGGGGGTTAGCGGGTGGAAAGAGACCCAGTACTTC.

The gene calls are TRBV5-6 and TRBJ1-3; 12 bases fit TRBD1. The germline V gene encodes CDR1 SGHDT and CDR2 YYEEEE. V lost 5 bases, J lost 10 bases, and 10 bases stayed unmatched. The CDR3 runs to 15 residues. Here the CDR3 reads CASRMGQGAEETIYF. The CDR3 nucleotides read TGTGCCAGCAGAATGGGACAGGGGGCCGAAGAGACCATATATTTT.

This clonotype was seen once. The rearrangement links TRBV2 to TRBJ1-2; 8 nucleotides align to TRBD1. Germline CDR1 reads SNHLY; CDR2 reads FYNNEI. There are 15 residues in the CDR3. The V segment lost 4 bases and the J segment 3 bases; nucleotides outside the gene matches: 7. In DNA, the CDR3 is TGTGCCAGCAGTGGGAGACAGGGGTTGGACTATGGCTACACCTTC. Its protein product is CASSGRQGLDYGYTF.

The gene calls are TRBV3-1 and TRBJ1-1; D uncertain. Germline values: CDR1 LGHDT, CDR2 YNNKEL (reference sequence). The CDR3 runs to 18 residues. Between the trimmed V and J ends, which lost 1 base and 1 base, there was a span of 19 bases. In DNA, the CDR3 is TGTGCCAGCAGCCAAGTCCTGGATATTTTCAATAGGAACACTGAAGCTTTCTTT. It codes for CASSQVLDIFNRNTEAFF.

The chain employs TRBV7-9 and TRBJ2-7; the match to TRBD2 covers 9 bases. The CDR3 covers 12 residues. V dropped 8 bases and J dropped 6; count of bases not matched to a gene: 5. Looked up from germline, CDR1 is SEHNR and CDR2 is FQNEAQ (reference sequence). The CDR3: CASGGRAREQYF. CDR3 sequence (DNA): TGTGCCAGCGGCGGGAGGGCCCGCGAGCAGTACTTC.

Notes on this clonotype: One end of the junction fails to match germline, which may point to a read error. V gene TRBV7-9 combines with J gene TRBJ1-4; 8 nucleotides match TRBD1. CDR1 is SEHNR, CDR2 FQNEAQ, per germline (reference sequence). This CDR3 spans 14 amino acids. Here the CDR3 DNA reads TGTGCCAGCAGCCAACAGGGGGGTAATGAAAGACTGGTTTTT. Protein product: CASSQQGGNERLVF.